The clone carrying this T cell receptor beta chain was counted between two and nine times. The antigen remains unidentified. CDR3 length equals 18 residues. Germline V gene lookup returns CDR1 MDHEN and CDR2 SYDVKM. Trimming cost V 5 bases and J 2 bases; bases outside gene matches: 8. The sample belongs to a study of beta chain features in type 1 diabetes. General observations from the study: A closer apparent resemblance between naive, central memory and Treg TCRB repertoires was seen in patients than in healthy donors.

Reverse transcription of all isolated RNA meant that expressed TCRB transcripts were sequenced. Roughly 3.6 million reads per sample on average were obtained from naive, central memory and regulatory T cell samples. TCRdb keeps only in-frame clones here, not all; method: immunoSEQ multiplex PCR. The sample has under 250,000 clones, approximately 10% seen once. The sample taken for sequencing was central memory CD4+ T cells from blood. The chain uses TRBV28 and TRBJ2-3; 15 bases fit TRBD2. This TCR was recovered from a man in his late teens or twenties in good health. CDR3 residues: CASSDPGTSGRPTDTQYF. CDR3 nucleotides: TGTGCCAGCAGTGACCCCGGGACTAGCGGGAGGCCCACAGATACGCAGTATTTT.